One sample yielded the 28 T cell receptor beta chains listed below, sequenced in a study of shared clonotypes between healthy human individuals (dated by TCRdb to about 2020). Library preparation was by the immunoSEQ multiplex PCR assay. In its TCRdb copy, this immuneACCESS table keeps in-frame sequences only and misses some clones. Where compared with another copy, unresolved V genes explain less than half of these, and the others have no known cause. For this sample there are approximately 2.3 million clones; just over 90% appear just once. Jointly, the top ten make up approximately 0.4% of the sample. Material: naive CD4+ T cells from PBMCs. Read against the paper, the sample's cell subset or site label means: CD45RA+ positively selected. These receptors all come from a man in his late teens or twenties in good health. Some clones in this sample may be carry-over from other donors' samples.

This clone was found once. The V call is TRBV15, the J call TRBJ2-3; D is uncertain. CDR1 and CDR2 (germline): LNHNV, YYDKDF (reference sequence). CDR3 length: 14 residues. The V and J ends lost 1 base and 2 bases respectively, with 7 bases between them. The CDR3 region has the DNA TGTGCCACCAGCAGAGGCAGGACCACAGATACGCAGTATTTT. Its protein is CATSRGRTTDTQYF.

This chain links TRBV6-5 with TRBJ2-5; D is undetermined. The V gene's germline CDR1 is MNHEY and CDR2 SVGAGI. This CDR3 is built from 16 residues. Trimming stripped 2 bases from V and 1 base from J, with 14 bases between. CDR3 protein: CASSYNWARVQETQYF. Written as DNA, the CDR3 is TGTGCCAGCAGTTACAACTGGGCGCGAGTCCAAGAGACCCAGTACTTC.

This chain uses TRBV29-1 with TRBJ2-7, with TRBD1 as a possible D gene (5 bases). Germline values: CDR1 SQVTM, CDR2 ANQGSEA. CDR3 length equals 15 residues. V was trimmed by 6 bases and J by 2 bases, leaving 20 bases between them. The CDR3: CSVQQGVSGPYEQYF. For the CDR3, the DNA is TGCAGCGTCCAACAAGGGGTGTCCGGCCCCTACGAGCAGTACTTC.

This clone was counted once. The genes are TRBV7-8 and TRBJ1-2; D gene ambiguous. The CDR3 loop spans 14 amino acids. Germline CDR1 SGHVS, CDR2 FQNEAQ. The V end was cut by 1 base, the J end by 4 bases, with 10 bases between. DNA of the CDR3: TGTGCCAGCAGCTTAGGGGGTTATTCCTATGGCTACACCTTC. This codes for CASSLGGYSYGYTF. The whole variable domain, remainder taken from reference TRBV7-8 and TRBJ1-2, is GAGVSQSPRYKVAKRGQDVALRCDPISGHVSLFWYQQALGQGPEFLTYFQNEAQLDKSGLPSDRFFAERPEGSVSTLKIQRTQQEDSAVYLCASSLGGYSYGYTFGSGTRLTVV.

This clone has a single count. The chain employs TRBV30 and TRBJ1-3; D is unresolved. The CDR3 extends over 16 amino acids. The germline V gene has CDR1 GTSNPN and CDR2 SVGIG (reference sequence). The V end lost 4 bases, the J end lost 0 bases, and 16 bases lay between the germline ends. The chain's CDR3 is CAWTSRIGNSGNTIYF. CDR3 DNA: TGTGCCTGGACCTCCCGGATAGGGAACTCTGGAAACACCATATATTTT. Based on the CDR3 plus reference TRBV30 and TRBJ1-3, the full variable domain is SQTIHQWPATLVQPVGSPLSLECTVEGTSNPNLYWYRQAAGRGLQLLFYSVGIGQISSEVPQNLSASRPQDRQFILSSKKLLLSDSGFYLCAWTSRIGNSGNTIYFGEGSWLTVV.

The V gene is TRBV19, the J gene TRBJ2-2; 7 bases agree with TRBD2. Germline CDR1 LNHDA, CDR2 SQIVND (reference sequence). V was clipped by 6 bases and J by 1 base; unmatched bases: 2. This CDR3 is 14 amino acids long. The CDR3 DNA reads TGTGCCAGTAGCGGGAGGAGGAACACCGGGGAGCTGTTTTTT. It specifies CASSGRRNTGELFF.

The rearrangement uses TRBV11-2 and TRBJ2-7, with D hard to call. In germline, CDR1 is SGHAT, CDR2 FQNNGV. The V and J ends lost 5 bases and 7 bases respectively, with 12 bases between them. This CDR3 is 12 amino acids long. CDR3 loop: CASSPEFREQYF. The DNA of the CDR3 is TGTGCCAGCAGCCCCGAGTTTCGGGAGCAGTACTTC.

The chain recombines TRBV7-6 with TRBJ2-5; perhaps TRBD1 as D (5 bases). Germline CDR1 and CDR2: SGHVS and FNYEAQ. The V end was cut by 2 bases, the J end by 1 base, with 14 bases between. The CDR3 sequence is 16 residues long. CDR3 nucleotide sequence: TGTGCCAGCAGCTTAACGACGACAGCGATCCAAGAGACCCAGTACTTC. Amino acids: CASSLTTTAIQETQYF.

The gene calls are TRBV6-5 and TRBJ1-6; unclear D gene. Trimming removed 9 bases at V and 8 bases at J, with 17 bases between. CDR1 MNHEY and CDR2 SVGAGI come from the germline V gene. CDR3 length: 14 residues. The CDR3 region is CASGKPGRDSPLHF. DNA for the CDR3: TGTGCCAGTGGCAAACCCGGGAGGGATTCACCCCTCCACTTT.

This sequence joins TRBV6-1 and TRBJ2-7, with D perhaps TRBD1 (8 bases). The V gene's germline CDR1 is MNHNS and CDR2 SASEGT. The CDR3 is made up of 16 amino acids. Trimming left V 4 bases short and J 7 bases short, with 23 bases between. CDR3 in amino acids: CASSGQGAQARGEQYF. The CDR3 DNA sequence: TGTGCCAGCAGTGGGCAGGGGGCCCAGGCGCGGGGGGAGCAGTACTTC.

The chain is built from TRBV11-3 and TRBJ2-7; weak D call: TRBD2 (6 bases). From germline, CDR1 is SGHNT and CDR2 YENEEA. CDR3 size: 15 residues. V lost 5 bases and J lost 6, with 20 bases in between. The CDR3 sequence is CASSPARGPEGEQYF. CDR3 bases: TGTGCCAGCAGCCCCGCCCGGGGCCCGGAGGGCGAGCAGTACTTC. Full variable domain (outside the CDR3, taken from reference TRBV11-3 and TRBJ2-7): EAGVVQSPRYKIIEKKQPVAFWCNPISGHNTLYWYLQNLGQGPELLIRYENEEAVDDSQLPKDRFSAERLKGVDSTLKIQPAELGDSAVYLCASSPARGPEGEQYFGPGTRLTVT.

This CDR3 reads CASSRTGKTGELFF. CDR3 nucleotides: TGTGCCAGCAGTCGGACAGGGAAAACCGGGGAGCTGTTTTTT. The chain links TRBV11-3 to TRBJ2-2, with TRBD1 matching 8 bases. The ends lost 6 bases at V and 5 bases at J; junction bases unmatched: 5. This CDR3 spans 14 amino acids. The germline V gene encodes CDR1 SGHNT and CDR2 YENEEA.

CDR3 in amino acids: CASSSGTTTYEQYF. Written as DNA, the CDR3 is TGCGCCAGCAGCAGCGGGACGACGACCTACGAGCAGTACTTC. The chain has TRBV5-1 and TRBJ2-7; 7 positions match TRBD2. This CDR3 region has 14 residues. The V segment lost 4 bases and the J segment 2 bases; nucleotides outside the gene matches: 6. The germline V gene has CDR1 SGHRS and CDR2 YFSETQ. Full variable domain (outside the CDR3, taken from reference TRBV5-1 and TRBJ2-7): KAGVTQTPRYLIKTRGQQVTLSCSPISGHRSVSWYQQTPGQGLQFLFEYFSETQRNKGNFPGRFSGRQFSNSRSEMNVSTLELGDSALYLCASSSGTTTYEQYFGPGTRLTVT.

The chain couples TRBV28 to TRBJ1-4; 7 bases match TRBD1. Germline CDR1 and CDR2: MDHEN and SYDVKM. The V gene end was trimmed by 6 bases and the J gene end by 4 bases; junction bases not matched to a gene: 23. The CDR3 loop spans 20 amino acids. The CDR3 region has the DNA TGTGCCAGCAGCCCCCCGCCAGGGGGAGCTTTATCGCCGGATAATGAAAAACTGTTTTTT. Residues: CASSPPPGGALSPDNEKLFF.

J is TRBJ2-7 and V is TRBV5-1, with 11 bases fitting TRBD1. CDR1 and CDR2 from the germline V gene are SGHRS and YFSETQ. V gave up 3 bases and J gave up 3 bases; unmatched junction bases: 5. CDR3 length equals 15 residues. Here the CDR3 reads CASSSGDRGFYEQYF. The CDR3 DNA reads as TGCGCCAGCAGCTCGGGGGACAGGGGGTTCTACGAGCAGTACTTC.

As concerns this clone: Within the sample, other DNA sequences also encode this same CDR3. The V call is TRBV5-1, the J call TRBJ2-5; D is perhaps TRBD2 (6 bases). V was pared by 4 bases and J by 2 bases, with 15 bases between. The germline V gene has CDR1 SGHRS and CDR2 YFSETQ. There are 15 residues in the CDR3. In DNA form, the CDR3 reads TGCGCCAGCAGCGTAACCGGGACTCCACAAGAGACCCAGTACTTC. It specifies CASSVTGTPQETQYF.

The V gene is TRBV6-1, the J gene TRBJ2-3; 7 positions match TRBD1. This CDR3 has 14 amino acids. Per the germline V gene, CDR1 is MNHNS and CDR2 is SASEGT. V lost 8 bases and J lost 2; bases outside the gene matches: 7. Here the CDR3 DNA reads TGTGCCAGCTTGACAGGGATTTACACAGATACGCAGTATTTT. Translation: CASLTGIYTDTQYF.

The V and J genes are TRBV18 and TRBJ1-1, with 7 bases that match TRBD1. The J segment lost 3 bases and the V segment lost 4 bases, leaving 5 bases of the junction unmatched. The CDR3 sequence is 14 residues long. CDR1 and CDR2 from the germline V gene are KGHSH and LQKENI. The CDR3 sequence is CASSLRQGDTEAFF. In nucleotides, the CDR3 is TGTGCCAGCTCACTAAGACAGGGTGACACTGAAGCTTTCTTT.

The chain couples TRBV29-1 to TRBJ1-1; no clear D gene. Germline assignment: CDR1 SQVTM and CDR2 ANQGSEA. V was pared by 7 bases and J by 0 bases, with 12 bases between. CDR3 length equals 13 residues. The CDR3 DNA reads TGCAGCGCCTCCGGGCGACTGAACACTGAAGCTTTCTTT. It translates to CSASGRLNTEAFF.

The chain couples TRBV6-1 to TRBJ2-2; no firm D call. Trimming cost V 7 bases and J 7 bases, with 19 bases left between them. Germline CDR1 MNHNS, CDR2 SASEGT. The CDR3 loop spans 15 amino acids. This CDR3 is CASTGLTGSYGELFF. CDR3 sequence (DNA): TGTGCCAGCACTGGGCTTACCGGGTCGTACGGGGAGCTGTTTTTT.

CDR3 nucleotide sequence: TGCGCCAGCAGTTCTATTTCCATCGCGGGCACCGGGGAGCTGTTTTTT. Translation gives CASSSISIAGTGELFF. The chain has TRBV5-1 and TRBJ2-2; TRBD2 is a possible D gene (5 bases). The CDR3 is 16 amino acids. Trimming cost V 5 bases and J 4 bases, with 18 bases left between them. The germline gives CDR1 SGHRS, CDR2 YFSETQ.

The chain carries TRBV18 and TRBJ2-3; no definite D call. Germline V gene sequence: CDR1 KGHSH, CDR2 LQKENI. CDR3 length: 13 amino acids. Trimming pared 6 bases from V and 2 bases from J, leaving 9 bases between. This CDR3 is CASSEMITDTQYF. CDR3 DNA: TGTGCCAGCTCCGAGATGATCACAGATACGCAGTATTTT.

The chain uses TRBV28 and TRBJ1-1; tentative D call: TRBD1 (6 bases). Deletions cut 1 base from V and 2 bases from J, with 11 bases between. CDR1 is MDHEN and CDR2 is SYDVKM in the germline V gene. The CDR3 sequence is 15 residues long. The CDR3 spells CASSLLGAQNTEAFF. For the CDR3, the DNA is TGTGCCAGCAGTTTATTGGGGGCGCAAAACACTGAAGCTTTCTTT.

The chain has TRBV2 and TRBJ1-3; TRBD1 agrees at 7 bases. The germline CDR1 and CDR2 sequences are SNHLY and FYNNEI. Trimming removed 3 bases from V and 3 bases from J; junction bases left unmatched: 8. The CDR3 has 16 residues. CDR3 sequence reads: CASSDGDRVVGNTIYF. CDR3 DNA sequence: TGTGCCAGCAGTGACGGTGACAGGGTAGTTGGAAACACCATATATTTT.

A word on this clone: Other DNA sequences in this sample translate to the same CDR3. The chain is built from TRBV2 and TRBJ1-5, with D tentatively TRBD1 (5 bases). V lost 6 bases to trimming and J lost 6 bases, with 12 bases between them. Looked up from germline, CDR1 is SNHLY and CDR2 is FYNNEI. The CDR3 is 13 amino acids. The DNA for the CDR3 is TGTGCCAGCAGGCAGGGTGCAGGTCAGCCCCAGCATTTT. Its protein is CASRQGAGQPQHF.

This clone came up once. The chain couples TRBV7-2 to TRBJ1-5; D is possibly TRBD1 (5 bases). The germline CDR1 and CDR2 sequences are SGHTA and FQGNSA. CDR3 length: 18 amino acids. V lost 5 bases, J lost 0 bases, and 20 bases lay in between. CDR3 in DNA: TGTGCCAGCAGCACGACAGAAGGGGTCAGCTATAGCAATCAGCCCCAGCATTTT. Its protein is CASSTTEGVSYSNQPQHF.

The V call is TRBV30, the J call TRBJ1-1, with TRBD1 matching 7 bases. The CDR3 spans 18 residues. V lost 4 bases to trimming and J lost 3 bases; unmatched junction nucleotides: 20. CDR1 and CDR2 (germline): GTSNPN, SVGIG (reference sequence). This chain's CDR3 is CAWKPGGKYRGRDTEAFF. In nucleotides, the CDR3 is TGTGCCTGGAAACCCGGTGGCAAGTACAGGGGCCGGGACACTGAAGCTTTCTTT.

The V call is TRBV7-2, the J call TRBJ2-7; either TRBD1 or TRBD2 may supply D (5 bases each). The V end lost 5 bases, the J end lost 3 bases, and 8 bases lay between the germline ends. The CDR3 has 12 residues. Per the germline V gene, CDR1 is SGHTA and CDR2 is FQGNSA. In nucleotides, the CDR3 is TGTGCCAGCAGCGGGGACGGCTACGAGCAGTACTTC. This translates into CASSGDGYEQYF.